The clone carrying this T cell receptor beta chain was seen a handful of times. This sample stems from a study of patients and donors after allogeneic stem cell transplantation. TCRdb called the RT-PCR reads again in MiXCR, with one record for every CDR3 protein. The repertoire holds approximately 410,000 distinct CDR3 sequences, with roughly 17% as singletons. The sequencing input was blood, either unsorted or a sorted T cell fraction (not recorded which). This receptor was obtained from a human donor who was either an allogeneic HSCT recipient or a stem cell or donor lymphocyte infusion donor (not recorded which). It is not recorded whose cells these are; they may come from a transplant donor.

The CDR3 region is CASSQDRRNEQYF. CDR3 coding DNA: TGTGCCAGCAGCCAAGATAGACGGAACGAGCAGTACTTC. The chain links TRBV14 to TRBJ2-7; unclear D gene. Germline V gives CDR1 SGHDN, CDR2 FVKESK. With 0 bases removed from V and 5 bases from J, the gap between germline ends came to 8 bases. The CDR3 has 13 residues.